The 22 T cell receptor beta chains given below trace back to one sample, sequenced in a study of OX40 agonist ivuxolimab in advanced cancers. Profiled with immunoSEQ multiplex PCR; TCRdb holds only in-frame clones, not every one. The sample lists around 75,000 clones, around nine tenths occurring once. The sample in question was CD4+ or CD8+ T cells sorted from blood, obtained in a trial of the OX40 agonist ivuxolimab. The source is an adult with an advanced solid tumor such as melanoma, head and neck, liver or kidney cancer.

This chain connects TRBV10-3 to TRBJ1-3; possibly TRBD1 for D (5 bases). Trimming left V 8 bases short and J 0 bases short, with 11 bases between. This CDR3 is built from 14 residues. Per germline, CDR1 ENHRY and CDR2 SYGVKD. The CDR3 nucleotides are TGTGCCATCGTCCCCGACAGCTCTGGAAACACCATATATTTT. It encodes CAIVPDSSGNTIYF.

J is TRBJ1-1 and V is TRBV25-1; maybe TRBD1 (6 bases). The ends were cut back, 1 base at V and 11 bases at J, with 11 bases in the middle. The germline V gene has CDR1 MGHDK and CDR2 SYGVNS. This CDR3 is 12 amino acids long. CDR3 nucleotides: TGTGCCAGCAGTGAATCACGCAGGGGTGCTTTCTTT. This sequence encodes CASSESRRGAFF.

This sequence joins TRBV19 and TRBJ2-7, with 7 bases lining up with TRBD2. Germline values: CDR1 LNHDA, CDR2 SQIVND (reference sequence). J gave up 5 bases and V 6 bases, and 13 bases lay outside the gene matches. This CDR3 has 15 residues. The CDR3 loop reads CASRDHGGRIDEQYF. The CDR3 DNA is TGTGCCAGTAGAGACCACGGGGGGAGGATCGACGAGCAGTACTTC.

The rearrangement links TRBV7-6 to TRBJ2-1; no firm D call. The germline CDR1 and CDR2 sequences are SGHVS and FNYEAQ. The CDR3 is 11 residues long. Deletions cut 4 bases from V and 5 bases from J, with 3 bases between. The CDR3 protein is CASSSDNEQFF. As DNA, the CDR3 is TGTGCCAGCAGCTCAGACAATGAGCAGTTCTTC.

This chain links TRBV7-9 with TRBJ1-3; 7 bases fit TRBD1. CDR1 SEHNR and CDR2 FQNEAQ come from the germline V gene (reference sequence). Trimming removed 8 bases from V and 0 bases from J; junction bases left unmatched: 1. The CDR3 loop spans 13 amino acids. The CDR3 DNA sequence: TGTGCCAGCGGACAGGTCTCTGGAAACACCATATATTTT. Amino acids: CASGQVSGNTIYF. Full variable domain (outside the CDR3, taken from reference TRBV7-9 and TRBJ1-3): DTGVSQNPRHKITKRGQNVTFRCDPISEHNRLYWYRQTLGQGPEFLTYFQNEAQLEKSRLLSDRFSAERPKGSFSTLEIQRTEQGDSAMYLCASGQVSGNTIYFGEGSWLTVV.

This clone was observed a single time. The rearrangement joins TRBV28 to TRBJ1-2; D is possibly TRBD1 (6 bases). This CDR3 is 14 amino acids long. Germline CDR1 MDHEN, CDR2 SYDVKM. V shed 5 bases and J shed 4 bases, with 14 bases lying between them. Here the CDR3 DNA reads TGTGCCAGCAGTGCCCCCAGGACAGTCTATGGCTACACCTTC. Amino acids: CASSAPRTVYGYTF.

This clone was found once. The chain couples TRBV2 to TRBJ1-1; TRBD1 is a possible D gene (6 bases). Germline-derived CDR1 and CDR2 are SNHLY and FYNNEI. The V end was cut by 3 bases, the J end by 4 bases, with 9 bases between. The CDR3 runs to 13 residues. CDR3: CASSEQGSTEAFF. CDR3 coding DNA: TGTGCCAGCAGTGAGCAGGGGAGCACTGAAGCTTTCTTT.

The chain employs TRBV5-6 and TRBJ2-1; no definite D call. The germline gives CDR1 SGHDT, CDR2 YYEEEE. Trimming took off 1 base at V and 7 bases at J, with 6 bases between the two ends. This CDR3 is 12 amino acids long. The CDR3 coding sequence is TGTGCCAGCAGCTTGCCTATGAATGAGCAGTTCTTC. Residues: CASSLPMNEQFF.

This chain joins TRBV5-5 and TRBJ2-3, with unresolved D. V lost 3 bases and J lost 4, with 6 bases in between. The CDR3 has 12 residues. Per the germline V gene, CDR1 is SGHKS and CDR2 is YYEKEE (reference sequence). CDR3 DNA sequence: TGTGCCAGCAGCTGGGCCGCAGATACGCAGTATTTT. Its protein product is CASSWAADTQYF.

The chain is built from TRBV20-1 and TRBJ2-5; tentatively, D is TRBD1 (5 bases). The CDR3 is 11 residues long. Germline CDR1 DFQATT, CDR2 SNEGSKA (reference sequence). V was clipped by 7 bases and J by 5 bases, with 11 bases between them. The CDR3 bases are TGCAGTGTTAGGGGCGGCGAGACCCAGTACTTC. Amino acid sequence: CSVRGGETQYF.

This chain uses TRBV11-2 with TRBJ2-3; perhaps TRBD2 as D (6 bases). Germline CDR1 reads SGHAT; CDR2 reads FQNNGV. The CDR3 covers 14 residues. V was cut by 4 bases and J by 0 bases, with 8 bases left in between. The CDR3 protein is CASSWRDSTDTQYF. CDR3 bases: TGTGCCAGCAGCTGGCGGGACAGCACAGATACGCAGTATTTT.

This chain links TRBV27 with TRBJ1-2, with a weak D call TRBD1 (5 bases). Germline V CDR1 and CDR2: MNHEY, SMNVEV (reference sequence). V was cut by 5 bases and J by 8 bases, with 18 bases left in between. This CDR3 has 14 amino acids. The CDR3 loop reads CASSRDFSLEGYTF. CDR3 in DNA: TGTGCCAGCAGTCGGGACTTCAGCCTAGAAGGCTACACCTTC.

The gene calls are TRBV19 and TRBJ2-3; D unclear. The germline V and J ends were trimmed by 5 bases and 3 bases, with 12 bases remaining between them. The CDR3 loop spans 14 amino acids. The germline CDR1 and CDR2 sequences are LNHDA and SQIVND (reference sequence). CDR3 DNA: TGTGCCAGTAGTTCCCCATGGCCGACAGATACGCAGTATTTT. It codes for CASSSPWPTDTQYF.

This sequence joins TRBV5-1 and TRBJ1-4; a weak D match, TRBD1 (6 bases). The germline CDR1 and CDR2 sequences are SGHRS and YFSETQ. This CDR3 has 13 residues. Trimming shortened V by 4 bases and J by 8 bases, and 12 bases separated the two germline ends. This CDR3 is CASSGGSGEKLFF. The CDR3 DNA reads TGCGCCAGCAGCGGGGGCTCGGGAGAAAAACTGTTTTTT.

The chain joins TRBV7-2 to TRBJ2-7; TRBD2 agrees at 15 bases. V was pared by 5 bases and J by 6 bases, with 8 bases of the junction left unmatched. There are 16 residues in the CDR3. The germline V gene encodes CDR1 SGHTA and CDR2 FQGNSA. In DNA, the CDR3 is TGTGCCAGCAGCCAGGGACTAGCGGGAGGAATTGGCGAGCAGTACTTC. Its translation: CASSQGLAGGIGEQYF.

The chain recombines TRBV5-1 with TRBJ2-1; D possibly corresponds to TRBD2 (5 bases). Germline CDR1 is SGHRS and CDR2 is YFSETQ. There are 15 residues in the CDR3. V was cut by 1 base and J by 0 bases, with 8 bases left in between. The CDR3 is CASSLSGSSYNEQFF. As DNA, the CDR3 is TGCGCCAGCAGCTTGTCGGGGAGCTCCTACAATGAGCAGTTCTTC.

This clone was counted once. The chain employs TRBV15 and TRBJ1-2, with a weak D call TRBD1 (5 bases). The V and J ends lost 0 bases and 7 bases respectively, with 18 bases between them. Germline V CDR1 and CDR2: LNHNV, YYDKDF (reference sequence). The CDR3 sequence is 16 residues long. CDR3 in DNA: TGTGCCACCAGCAGAGATAGGAACAGGAGCCCCCTTGGCTACACCTTC. It codes for CATSRDRNRSPLGYTF. The whole variable domain, filled in from reference TRBV15 and TRBJ1-2, reads DAMVIQNPRYQVTQFGKPVTLSCSQTLNHNVMYWYQQKSSQAPKLLFHYYDKDFNNEADTPDNFQSRRPNTSFCFLDIRSPGLGDTAMYLCATSRDRNRSPLGYTFGSGTRLTVV.

This sequence joins TRBV5-1 and TRBJ2-1, with 8 nucleotides matching TRBD1. The CDR3 loop spans 16 amino acids. The V segment lost 3 bases and the J segment 2 bases; nucleotides outside the gene matches: 7. The germline V gene has CDR1 SGHRS and CDR2 YFSETQ. The chain's CDR3 is CASSSLTGDTYNEQFF. Written as DNA, the CDR3 is TGCGCCAGCAGCTCCCTGACAGGGGATACCTACAATGAGCAGTTCTTC. Using reference TRBV5-1 and TRBJ2-1 for the parts outside the CDR3, the full variable domain is KAGVTQTPRYLIKTRGQQVTLSCSPISGHRSVSWYQQTPGQGLQFLFEYFSETQRNKGNFPGRFSGRQFSNSRSEMNVSTLELGDSALYLCASSSLTGDTYNEQFFGPGTRLTVL.

The rearrangement uses TRBV11-3 and TRBJ2-1; a weak D match, TRBD2 (5 bases). CDR1 and CDR2 from the germline V gene are SGHNT and YENEEA. Between the trimmed V and J ends, which lost 3 bases and 1 base, there was a span of 10 bases. The CDR3 consists of 15 residues. CDR3 coding DNA: TGTGCCAGCAGCTTGGGAAGCGGTTCCTACAATGAGCAGTTCTTC. Amino acids: CASSLGSGSYNEQFF.

The chain joins TRBV4-2 to TRBJ2-3; no clear D. Trimming cost V 1 base and J 3 bases, with 14 bases left between them. The CDR3 spans 16 residues. Germline CDR1 is LGHNA and CDR2 is YNFKEQ. CDR3 loop: CASSQGIRGLTDTQYF. The CDR3 DNA reads as TGTGCCAGCAGCCAAGGTATCAGAGGTCTAACAGATACGCAGTATTTT.

V usage is TRBV19 and J usage is TRBJ1-6; D is perhaps TRBD1 (6 bases). Germline V gene sequence: CDR1 LNHDA, CDR2 SQIVND (reference sequence). The CDR3 spans 15 residues. Trimming took off 9 bases at V and 3 bases at J, with 15 bases between the two ends. Here the CDR3 DNA reads TGTGCCAGCGCCGGGACAAGCCTCTATAATTCACCCCTCCACTTT. It encodes CASAGTSLYNSPLHF.

This sequence joins TRBV28 and TRBJ2-3; 8 nucleotides match TRBD2. The CDR3 is 15 amino acids. Per germline, CDR1 MDHEN and CDR2 SYDVKM. Losses at the gene ends were 3 bases for V and 4 bases for J; bases not matched to a gene: 6. CDR3 in amino acids: CASSFGGAGSDTQYF. CDR3 sequence (DNA): TGTGCCAGCAGTTTCGGGGGGGCTGGGTCAGATACGCAGTATTTT.